At least ten counts were recorded for the clone carrying this T cell receptor (beta chain). Its antigen is not identified. MiXCR was run by TCRdb on the reads, yielding one entry per CDR3 protein. The profile shows approximately 500,000 distinct CDR3 sequences, 16% of them singletons. This record belongs to a study of T cell repertoires in cytomegalovirus infection. Study at large: Both CMV infection and a matching HLA type were indicated by public TCR beta signatures.

Broader study findings: Cumulative public TCR beta family frequency identified carriers of CMV plus the relevant HLA. Across the ex vivo response, the dominant clonotypes were HLA-C-restricted CMV-specific TCR beta clonotypes.

From germline, CDR1 is SGHVS and CDR2 FNYEAQ. Trimming pared 5 bases from V and 6 bases from J, leaving 16 bases between. The CDR3 loop spans 15 amino acids. This sequence joins TRBV7-6 and TRBJ1-4; no clear D. This clonotype was sampled from a human donor in good health (CMV status not recorded). Some clones in this sample may be carry-over from other donors' samples. Source material: CD8+ T cells from PBMCs. The CDR3, as DNA: TGTGCCAGCAGCCGAGTTGAAGTAACAGATGAAAAACTGTTTTTT. As protein: CASSRVEVTDEKLFF.